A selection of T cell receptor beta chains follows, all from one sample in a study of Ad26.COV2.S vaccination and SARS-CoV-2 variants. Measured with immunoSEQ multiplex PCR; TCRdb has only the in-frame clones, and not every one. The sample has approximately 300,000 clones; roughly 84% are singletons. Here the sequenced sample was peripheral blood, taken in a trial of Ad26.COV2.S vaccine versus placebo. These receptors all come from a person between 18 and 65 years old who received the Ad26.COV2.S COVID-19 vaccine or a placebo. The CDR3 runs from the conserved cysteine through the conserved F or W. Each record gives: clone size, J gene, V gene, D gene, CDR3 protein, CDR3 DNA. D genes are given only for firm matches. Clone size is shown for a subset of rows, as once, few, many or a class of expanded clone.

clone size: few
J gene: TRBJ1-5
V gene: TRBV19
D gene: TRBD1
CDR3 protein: CASSMDRNQPQHF
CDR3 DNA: TGTGCCAGTAGTATGGACAGGAATCAGCCCCAGCATTTT

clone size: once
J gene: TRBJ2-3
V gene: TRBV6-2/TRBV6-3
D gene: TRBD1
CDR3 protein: CASSRQGISTDTQYF
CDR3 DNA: TGTGCCAGCAGCCGACAGGGCATTAGCACAGATACGCAGTATTTT

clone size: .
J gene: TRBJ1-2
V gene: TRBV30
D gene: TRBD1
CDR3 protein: CAWSRKDRYWNGYTF
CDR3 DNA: TGTGCCTGGAGTCGAAAGGACAGGTACTGGAATGGCTACACCTTC

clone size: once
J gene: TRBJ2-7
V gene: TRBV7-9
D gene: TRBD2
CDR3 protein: CASSLDLAGGSGEQYF
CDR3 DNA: TGTGCCAGCAGCTTAGACCTAGCGGGGGGGTCGGGCGAGCAGTACTTC

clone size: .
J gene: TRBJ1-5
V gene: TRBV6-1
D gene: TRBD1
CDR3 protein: CASSEQDRFNQPQHF
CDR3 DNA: TGTGCCAGCAGTGAACAGGACAGGTTCAATCAGCCCCAGCATTTT

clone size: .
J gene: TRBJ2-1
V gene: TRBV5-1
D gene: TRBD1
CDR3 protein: CASSLPQTGGHNEQFF
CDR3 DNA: TGCGCCAGCAGCTTGCCGCAGACAGGGGGCCATAATGAGCAGTTCTTC

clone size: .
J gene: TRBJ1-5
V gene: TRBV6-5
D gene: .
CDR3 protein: CASSPRGGGQPQHF
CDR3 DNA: TGTGCCAGCAGTCCCAGGGGAGGGGGGCAGCCCCAGCATTTT

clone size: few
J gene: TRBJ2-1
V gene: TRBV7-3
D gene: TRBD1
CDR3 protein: CASSLTSQQGAREQFF
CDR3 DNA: TGTGCCAGCAGCTTAACAAGTCAACAGGGGGCGCGTGAGCAGTTCTTC

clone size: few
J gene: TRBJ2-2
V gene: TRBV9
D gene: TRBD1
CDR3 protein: CASSVGQGNTGELFF
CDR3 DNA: TGTGCCAGCAGCGTCGGACAGGGGAACACCGGGGAGCTGTTTTTT

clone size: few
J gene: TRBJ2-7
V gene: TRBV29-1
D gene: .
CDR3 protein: CSVVRVDSYEQYF
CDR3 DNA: TGCAGCGTTGTCAGAGTAGACTCCTACGAGCAGTACTTC

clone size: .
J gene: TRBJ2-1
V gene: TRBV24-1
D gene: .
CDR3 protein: CATSDPRENNEQFF
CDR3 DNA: TGTGCCACCAGTGACCCCCGAGAGAACAATGAGCAGTTCTTC

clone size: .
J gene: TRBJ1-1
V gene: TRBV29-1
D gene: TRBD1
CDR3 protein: CSVFTGAWTEAFF
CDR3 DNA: TGCAGCGTCTTTACAGGGGCTTGGACTGAAGCTTTCTTT

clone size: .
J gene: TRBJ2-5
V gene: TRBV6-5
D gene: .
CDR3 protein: CASRTKLKETQYF
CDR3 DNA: TGTGCCAGCAGAACAAAACTTAAAGAGACCCAGTACTTC

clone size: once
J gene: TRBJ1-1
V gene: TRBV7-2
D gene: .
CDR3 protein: CASSFGISGNTEAFF
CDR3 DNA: TGTGCCAGCAGCTTTGGTATAAGTGGGAACACTGAAGCTTTCTTT

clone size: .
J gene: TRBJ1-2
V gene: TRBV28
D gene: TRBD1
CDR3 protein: CASSLKGQGFKRRGYTF
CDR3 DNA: TGTGCCAGCAGTTTAAAAGGACAGGGTTTCAAACGTCGTGGCTACACCTTC

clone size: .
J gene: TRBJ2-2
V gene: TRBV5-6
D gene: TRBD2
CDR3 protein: CASSSLRGGPGELFF
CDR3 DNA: TGTGCCAGCAGCTCCCTCCGGGGGGGCCCCGGGGAGCTGTTTTTT

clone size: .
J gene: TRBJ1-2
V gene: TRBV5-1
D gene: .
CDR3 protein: CASQRGDTNYGYTF
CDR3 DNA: TGCGCCAGTCAGCGGGGAGATACTAACTATGGCTACACCTTC

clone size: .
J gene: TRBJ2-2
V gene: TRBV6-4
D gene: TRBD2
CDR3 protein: CASREGLDSGELFF
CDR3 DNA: TGTGCCAGCAGAGAAGGACTAGATTCCGGGGAGCTGTTTTTT

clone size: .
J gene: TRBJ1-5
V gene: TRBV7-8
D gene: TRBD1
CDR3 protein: CASSLDRGRGNQPQHF
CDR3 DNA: TGTGCCAGCAGCTTAGATCGTGGCAGGGGGAATCAGCCCCAGCATTTT

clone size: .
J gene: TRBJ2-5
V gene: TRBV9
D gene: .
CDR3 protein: CASSVFGGLDQETQYF
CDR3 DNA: TGTGCCAGCAGCGTATTCGGGGGGCTGGATCAAGAGACCCAGTACTTC

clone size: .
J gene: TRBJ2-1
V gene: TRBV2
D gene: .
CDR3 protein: CAIQFGLDDGGLRGERNEQFF
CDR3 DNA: TGTGCCATCCAATTCGGGTTGGACGATGGGGGCCTAAGGGGGGAGCGCAATGAGCAGTTCTTC

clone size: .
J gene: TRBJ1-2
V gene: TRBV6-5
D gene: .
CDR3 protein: CASSYSIKAVYGYTF
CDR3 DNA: TGTGCCAGCAGTTACTCGATCAAGGCAGTCTATGGCTACACCTTC

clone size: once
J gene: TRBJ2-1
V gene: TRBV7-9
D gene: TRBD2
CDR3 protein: CASSLAGGPNEQFF
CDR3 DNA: TGTGCCAGCAGCTTGGCGGGGGGGCCGAATGAGCAGTTCTTC

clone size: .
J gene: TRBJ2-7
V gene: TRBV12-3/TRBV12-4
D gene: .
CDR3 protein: CASSLVGSYEQYF
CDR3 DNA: TGTGCCAGCAGCCTGGTGGGCAGCTACGAGCAGTACTTC

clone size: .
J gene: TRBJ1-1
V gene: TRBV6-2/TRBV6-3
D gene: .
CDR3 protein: CASTPPYDNAEAFF
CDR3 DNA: TGTGCCAGCACCCCGCCCTATGATAACGCTGAAGCTTTCTTT